The table lists the clone carrying this T cell receptor beta chain with a few counts. As yet, its antigen is unknown. This sample is drawn from a study of identical twins. Findings and limits, study-wide: Modeled out-of-frame TCR alpha sharing in monozygotic twins fell below observed levels.

The CDR3 sequence is 13 residues long. Per the germline V gene, CDR1 is SQVTM and CDR2 is ANQGSEA. After removal of 3 bases from V and 3 bases from J, the junction contained 4 bases not matched to a gene. TCRdb processed the 5' RACE reads anew with MiXCR; each CDR3 protein has one entry. The sample carries approximately 500,000 distinct CDR3 sequences, approximately 14% recorded once. The same sample was also used in a study of yellow fever vaccine responses in identical twins.

The TCR originated in a woman aged 18 to 35 in good health. J is TRBJ2-5 and V is TRBV29-1; TRBD1 matches at 7 bases. Specimen: CD4+ T cells sorted from blood. The DNA of the CDR3 is TGCAGCGTTGAGCGAGGGGGCGAAGAGACCCAGTACTTC. It encodes CSVERGGEETQYF.